A single sample gave rise to the 18 T cell receptor beta chains below, sequenced in a study of CD8+CD57+ T cells in acquired aplastic anemia. It was patients with CD8+CD57+ cell expansion by flow cytometry who were chosen for sequencing. TCR beta VDJ and CDR3 were profiled, and genomic DNA was the template. A single record per CDR3 protein comes from TCRdb applying MiXCR to the reads. The data hold roughly 100,000 distinct CDR3 sequences, with 55% to 80% observed a single time. The material sequenced was sorted CD4+, CD8+, or CD8+CD57+ T cells (not recorded which) from PBMCs. The source of these receptors is a human donor with aplastic anemia.

The chain carries TRBV15 and TRBJ1-5, with D possibly matching TRBD1 (5 bases). The CDR3 sequence is 16 residues long. V dropped 2 bases and J dropped 3 bases, with 14 bases sitting between them. CDR1 and CDR2 from the germline V gene are LNHNV and YYDKDF (reference sequence). This CDR3 is CATSRYPTGINQPQHF. In DNA, the CDR3 is TGTGCCACCAGCAGATATCCCACAGGTATCAATCAGCCCCAGCATTTT.

Worth noting for this clonotype: Germline is not matched at one junction end, which may reflect a read error. This chain uses TRBV19 with TRBJ2-7, with TRBD2 as a possible D gene (6 bases). CDR3 length: 14 residues. Germline loops: CDR1 LNHDA, CDR2 SQIVND (reference sequence). CDR3 amino acids: CASSRGRGTYKQYF. In DNA form, the CDR3 reads TGTGCCAGTAGTAGGGGCCGGGGGACCTACAAGCAGTACTTC.

The genes are TRBV9 and TRBJ1-1; TRBD1 is a possible D gene (5 bases). Trimming pared 6 bases from V and 3 bases from J, leaving 15 bases between. Germline V gene sequence: CDR1 SGDLS, CDR2 YYNGEE. The CDR3 consists of 14 residues. The CDR3 here is CASIIEGLDTEAFF. CDR3 in DNA: TGTGCCAGCATCATTGAGGGGCTCGACACTGAAGCTTTCTTT.

The chain couples TRBV7-2 to TRBJ1-2, with unresolved D. CDR3 length equals 14 residues. Germline values: CDR1 SGHTA, CDR2 FQGNSA. The V end was cut by 4 bases, the J end by 5 bases, with 14 bases between. CDR3 sequence: CASSSPQINYGYTF. The CDR3 DNA reads as TGTGCCAGCAGCTCCCCGCAGATCAATTATGGCTACACCTTC.

This clonotype was counted between two and nine times. J is TRBJ2-7 and V is TRBV20-1; D uncertain. Germline-derived CDR1 and CDR2 are DFQATT and SNEGSKA (reference sequence). This CDR3 spans 12 amino acids. Trimming stripped 5 bases from V and 2 bases from J, with 10 bases between. The chain's CDR3 is CSAWVRPYEQYF. CDR3 sequence (DNA): TGCAGTGCTTGGGTCAGACCCTACGAGCAGTACTTC.

The V gene is TRBV7-9, the J gene TRBJ1-6, with D tentatively TRBD1 (5 bases). V lost 4 bases and J lost 6, with 7 bases in between. The germline V gene encodes CDR1 SEHNR and CDR2 FQNEAQ (reference sequence). This CDR3 spans 13 amino acids. This CDR3 reads CASSWDVNSPLHF. Here the CDR3 DNA reads TGTGCCAGCAGCTGGGACGTTAATTCACCCCTCCACTTT.

This clonotype has a count of ten or more. The chain recombines TRBV6-4 with TRBJ2-3; TRBD2 might be the D (7 bases). V was clipped by 0 bases and J by 0 bases, with 10 bases between them. The CDR3 covers 16 residues. CDR1 and CDR2 from the germline V gene are MRHNA and SNTAGT. CDR3 nucleotides: TGTGCCAGCAGTGACTCGAGGGGGGGGAGCACAGATACGCAGTATTTT. Amino acid sequence: CASSDSRGGSTDTQYF.

V gene TRBV7-6 combines with J gene TRBJ1-4; D unresolved. Germline CDR1 SGHVS, CDR2 FNYEAQ. This CDR3 is 13 amino acids long. Trimming cost V 0 bases and J 5 bases, with 4 bases left between them. The CDR3 coding sequence is TGTGCCAGCAGCTTAGCGGCCAATGAAAAACTGTTTTTT. Residues: CASSLAANEKLFF. Combining the CDR3 with reference TRBV7-6 and TRBJ1-4 gives the whole variable domain GAGVSQSPRYKVTKRGQDVALRCDPISGHVSLYWYRQALGQGPEFLTYFNYEAQQDKSGLPNDRFSAERPEGSISTLTIQRTEQRDSAMYRCASSLAANEKLFFGSGTQLSVL.

The V call is TRBV6-1, the J call TRBJ1-5; D possibly corresponds to TRBD1 (6 bases). Trimming shortened V by 6 bases and J by 0 bases, and 18 bases separated the two germline ends. CDR1 MNHNS and CDR2 SASEGT come from the germline V gene. This CDR3 is built from 17 residues. CDR3: CASSPPRGQNSNQPQHF. As DNA, the CDR3 is TGTGCCAGCAGCCCCCCCAGGGGCCAGAATAGCAATCAGCCCCAGCATTTT.

This clonotype has just one count. The gene calls are TRBV5-1 and TRBJ2-5; 8 nucleotides line up with TRBD1. The assigned J gene may be wrong: the sequence end matches TRBJ2-7 better. Germline V CDR1 and CDR2: SGHRS, YFSETQ. The CDR3 contains 21 residues. Here the CDR3 reads CASSTGTGLSTLFSPYYEQYF. CDR3 coding DNA: TGCGCCAGCAGCACCGGGACAGGTCTCTCGACCCTCTTTTCCCCTTACTACGAGCAGTACTTC.

This clonotype was detected many times. The V gene is TRBV7-6, the J gene TRBJ2-1; D not certain. Germline V lookup: CDR1 SGHVS, CDR2 FNYEAQ. The CDR3 totals 15 residues. Between the trimmed V and J ends, which lost 0 bases and 0 bases, there was a span of 6 bases. The CDR3 nucleotides are TGTGCCAGCAGCTTAGCACTAAACTCCTACAATGAGCAGTTCTTC. Residues: CASSLALNSYNEQFF. Full variable domain (outside the CDR3, taken from reference TRBV7-6 and TRBJ2-1): GAGVSQSPRYKVTKRGQDVALRCDPISGHVSLYWYRQALGQGPEFLTYFNYEAQQDKSGLPNDRFSAERPEGSISTLTIQRTEQRDSAMYRCASSLALNSYNEQFFGPGTRLTVL.

V usage is TRBV7-9 and J usage is TRBJ2-7; D could derive from TRBD1 or TRBD2 (5 bases each). The CDR3 runs to 11 residues. V lost 11 bases and J 0 bases, leaving 8 bases between the germline ends. Looked up from germline, CDR1 is SEHNR and CDR2 is FQNEAQ (reference sequence). The CDR3 DNA follows: TGTGCCTGGGGGAGCTCCTACGAGCAGTACTTC. Protein product: CAWGSSYEQYF. The whole variable domain, remainder taken from reference TRBV7-9 and TRBJ2-7, is DTGVSQNPRHKITKRGQNVTFRCDPISEHNRLYWYRQTLGQGPEFLTYFQNEAQLEKSRLLSDRFSAERPKGSFSTLEIQRTEQGDSAMYLCAWGSSYEQYFGPGTRLTVT.

This chain connects TRBV29-1 to TRBJ2-3; 10 bases line up with TRBD1. In germline, CDR1 is SQVTM, CDR2 ANQGSEA. This CDR3 is 14 amino acids long. Germline trimming cut 7 bases from V and 5 bases from J; bases unmatched to any gene: 9. CDR3 DNA: TGCAGCGCCACCGGGACAGGGGAACGAGATACGCAGTATTTT. Translated: CSATGTGERDTQYF.

This clonotype was found a few times. The gene calls are TRBV10-3 and TRBJ2-7; D possibly corresponds to TRBD1 (6 bases). V was clipped by 4 bases and J by 9 bases, with 16 bases between them. Germline V gene data show CDR1 as ENHRY and CDR2 as SYGVKD. This CDR3 contains 13 residues. The CDR3 loop reads CAISVGRDTGQYF. Written as DNA, the CDR3 is TGTGCCATCAGTGTTGGCAGGGACACCGGGCAGTACTTC.

This sequence joins TRBV10-3 and TRBJ1-5; D remains ambiguous. CDR3 length: 14 amino acids. Germline V gene sequence: CDR1 ENHRY, CDR2 SYGVKD. V was trimmed by 0 bases and J by 7 bases, leaving 10 bases between them. The chain's CDR3 is CAISESGGRQPQHF. The CDR3 DNA follows: TGTGCCATCAGTGAGTCCGGTGGCCGACAGCCCCAGCATTTT.

This clonotype was detected only a few times. The V and J genes are TRBV10-3 and TRBJ1-5; tentative D call: TRBD1 (6 bases). Germline V gene sequence: CDR1 ENHRY, CDR2 SYGVKD. Between the trimmed V and J ends, which lost 7 bases and 1 base, there was a span of 8 bases. The CDR3 extends over 13 amino acids. CDR3 sequence: CAINQGSNQPQHF. In DNA, the CDR3 is TGTGCCATCAATCAGGGGAGCAATCAGCCCCAGCATTTT.

The sample holds one count of this clonotype. V gene TRBV29-1 combines with J gene TRBJ2-1; D may match TRBD1 or TRBD2 (5 bases each). CDR1 is SQVTM, CDR2 ANQGSEA, per germline. V lost 0 bases and J 3 bases, leaving 18 bases between the germline ends. The CDR3 sequence is 17 residues long. The chain's CDR3 is CSVEDPRGSHHYNEQFF. CDR3 bases: TGCAGCGTTGAAGATCCGAGGGGTAGCCACCACTACAATGAGCAGTTCTTC.

This clonotype has only one observation. CDR3 nucleotide sequence: TGTGCCAGCAGCAAGAAGGGGACTTCTGGCTATGGCTACACCTTC. Amino acid sequence: CASSKKGTSGYGYTF. The chain recombines TRBV5-4 with TRBJ1-2, with D possibly being TRBD1 (5 bases). The CDR3 is 15 amino acids. Between the trimmed V and J ends, which lost 4 bases and 4 bases, there was a span of 17 bases. CDR1 SGHNT and CDR2 YYREEE come from the germline V gene (reference sequence). Full variable domain (missing parts from reference TRBV5-4 and TRBJ1-2): ETGVTQSPTHLIKTRGQQVTLRCSSQSGHNTVSWYQQALGQGPQFIFQYYREEENGRGNFPPRFSGLQFPNYSSELNVNALELDDSALYLCASSKKGTSGYGYTFGSGTRLTVV.